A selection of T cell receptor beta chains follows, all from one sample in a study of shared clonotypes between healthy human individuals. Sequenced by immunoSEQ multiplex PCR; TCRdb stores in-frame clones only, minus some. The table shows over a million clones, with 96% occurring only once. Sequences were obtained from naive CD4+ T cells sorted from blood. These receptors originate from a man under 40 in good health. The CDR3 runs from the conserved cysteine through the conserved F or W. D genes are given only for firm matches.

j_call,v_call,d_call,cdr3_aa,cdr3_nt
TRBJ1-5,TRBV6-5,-,CASSYRAYSNQPQHF,TGTGCCAGCAGTTACCGGGCGTATAGCAATCAGCCCCAGCATTTT
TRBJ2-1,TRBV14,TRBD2,CASSFPGLAGVGVSYNEQFF,TGTGCCAGCAGTTTCCCGGGACTAGCGGGAGTGGGGGTCTCCTACAATGAGCAGTTCTTC
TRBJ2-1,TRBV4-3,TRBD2,CASSRGGNYNEQFF,TGCGCCAGCAGCCGGGGAGGGAACTACAATGAGCAGTTCTTC
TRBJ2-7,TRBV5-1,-,CASSFGVYEQYF,TGCGCCAGCAGCTTCGGGGTCTACGAGCAGTACTTC
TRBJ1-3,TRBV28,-,CASNSQVRGGNTIYF,TGTGCCAGCAATTCTCAGGTCCGGGGCGGAAACACCATATATTTT
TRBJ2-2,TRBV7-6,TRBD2,CASSKQPGLAGPTGELFF,TGTGCCAGCAGCAAACAACCGGGACTAGCGGGACCTACCGGGGAGCTGTTTTTT
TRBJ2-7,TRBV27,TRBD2,CASRRGLAYEQYF,TGTGCCTCCCGAAGAGGACTAGCGTACGAGCAGTACTTC
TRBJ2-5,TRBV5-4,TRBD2,CASSSYTSERKETQYF,TGTGCCAGCAGCTCTTACACTAGCGAGAGAAAAGAGACCCAGTACTTC
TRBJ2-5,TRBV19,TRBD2,CASSIGGRGETQYF,TGTGCCAGTAGTATAGGGGGGAGGGGAGAGACCCAGTACTTC
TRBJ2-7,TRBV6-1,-,CASSEVGDGYEQYF,TGTGCCAGCAGTGAAGTGGGGGACGGCTACGAGCAGTACTTC